This is a list of T cell receptor beta chains from one sample in a study of radiation and T cells in renal cell carcinoma. Method: immunoSEQ multiplex PCR; TCRdb's copy keeps in-frame clones and lacks some. Among some 78,000 clones listed, roughly 87% were seen once. Sequencing was performed on blood, taken from a patient whose treatment included radiotherapy and nephrectomy. These receptors were obtained from a woman in her sixties or seventies with renal cell carcinoma. Each CDR3 is given with its conserved first and last residue. D genes are given only for firm matches.

-,TRBV2,TRBJ2-5,TGTGCCAGCAGTGAAGTCGGGCCAGAGCAGTACTTC,CASSEVGPEQYF
-,TRBV7-9,TRBJ1-2,TGTGCCAGCAGCCGGCAGGGTGGCTACACCTTC,CASSRQGGYTF
TRBD1,TRBV6-5,TRBJ2-2,TGTGCCAGCAGGGGACAGCAGAACACCGGGGAGCTGTTTTTT,CASRGQQNTGELFF
TRBD1,TRBV19,TRBJ2-1,TGTGCCAGTAGTAACGGACAGGGGGTTCTGTTCTTC,CASSNGQGVLFF
-,TRBV11-2,TRBJ2-3,TGTGCCAGCAGCTTCGGGGGAGGAGATACGCAGTATTTT,CASSFGGGDTQYF
TRBD2,TRBV5-4,TRBJ2-3,TGTGCCAGCAGCTTGGCGGGGGTAGCGGGAGATACGCAGTATTTT,CASSLAGVAGDTQYF
TRBD2,TRBV5-1,TRBJ2-1,TGCGCCAGCAGCTGGCGGGGGGGCCAGTCCTACAATGAGCAGTTCTTC,CASSWRGGQSYNEQFF
-,TRBV10-3,TRBJ2-1,TGTGCCATCAGTGGGAGCGACTATGAGCAGTTCTTC,CAISGSDYEQFF
-,TRBV28,TRBJ1-5,TGTGCCAGCAGTCTGTCCGGTCCCAATCAGCCCCAGCATTTT,CASSLSGPNQPQHF
-,TRBV15,TRBJ2-4,TGTGCCACCAGCACCGGCAGGGTAGACATTCAGTACTTC,CATSTGRVDIQYF
-,TRBV6-1,TRBJ1-5,TGTGCCAGCAGTGATTACCAATACCCCAATCAGCCCCAGCATTTT,CASSDYQYPNQPQHF
TRBD1,TRBV2,TRBJ1-1,TGTGCCAGCAGTCCCCTCCGGGACAGTGCTTTTAACACTGAAGCTTTCTTT,CASSPLRDSAFNTEAFF
-,TRBV5-6,TRBJ1-1,TGTGCCAGCAGTCAAGAGGGGGGAAACACTGAAGCTTTCTTT,CASSQEGGNTEAFF
-,TRBV5-4,TRBJ1-2,TGTGCCAGCAGCTTGGGGGGGACATCTGGCTACACCTTC,CASSLGGTSGYTF
TRBD1,TRBV19,TRBJ2-7,TGTGCCAGTAGTATAAGCGGACAGGGTCCCTACGAGCAGTACTTC,CASSISGQGPYEQYF